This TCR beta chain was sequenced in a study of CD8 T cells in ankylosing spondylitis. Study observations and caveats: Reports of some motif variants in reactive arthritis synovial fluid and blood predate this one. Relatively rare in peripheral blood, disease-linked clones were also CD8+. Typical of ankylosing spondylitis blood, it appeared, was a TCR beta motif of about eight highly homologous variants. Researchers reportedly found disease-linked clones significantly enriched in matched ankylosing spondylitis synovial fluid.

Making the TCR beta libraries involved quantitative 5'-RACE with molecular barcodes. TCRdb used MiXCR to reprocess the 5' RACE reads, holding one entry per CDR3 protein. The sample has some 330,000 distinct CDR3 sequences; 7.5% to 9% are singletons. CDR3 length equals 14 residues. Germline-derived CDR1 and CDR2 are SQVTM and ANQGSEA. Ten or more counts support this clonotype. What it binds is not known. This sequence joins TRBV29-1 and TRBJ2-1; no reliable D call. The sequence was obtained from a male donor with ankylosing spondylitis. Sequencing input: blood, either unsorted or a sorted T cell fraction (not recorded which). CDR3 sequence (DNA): TGCATGGCAGGCGAAGCTGCCGAGTACAATGAGCAGTTCTTC. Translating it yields CMAGEAAEYNEQFF.